The T cell receptor (beta chain) under discussion was sequenced for a study of control samples from healthy donors and cancer patients. The CDR3 runs to 15 residues. Trimming removed 4 bases from V and 4 bases from J; junction bases left unmatched: 7. Germline-derived CDR1 and CDR2 are LGHNA and YNFKEQ. The method was immunoSEQ multiplex PCR; TCRdb's version includes in-frame clones alone and lacks a portion of them. The repertoire includes around 130,000 clones, nearly 90% of them detected once, and just over 7.5% sits in the top ten. Sequenced material: PBMCs. The V gene is TRBV4-2, the J gene TRBJ1-5, with TRBD1 identical over 7 bases. The source of this sequence is a man between 50 and 59 years old with head and neck cancer. The CDR3 reads CASSLQGTENQPQHF. In DNA form, the CDR3 reads TGTGCCAGCAGCCTCCAGGGGACAGAAAATCAGCCCCAGCATTTT.